The 17 T cell receptor beta chains listed next were all sequenced from one sample in a study of cytomegalovirus exposure and HLA in healthy donors. Both 60 Vbeta primers and 13 Jbeta primers went into the PCR. The assay was immunoSEQ multiplex PCR, and TCRdb's table has in-frame clones only and misses some. This sample has about 93,000 clones, with about 66% found just once. The specimen was PBMCs. The receptors come from a boy between 10 and 17 years old in good health and CMV-seropositive.

This chain connects TRBV5-1 to TRBJ2-1, with 14 bases aligning to TRBD2. Per the germline V gene, CDR1 is SGHRS and CDR2 is YFSETQ. V lost 4 bases to trimming and J lost 5 bases; unmatched junction nucleotides: 2. This CDR3 is built from 15 residues. The CDR3 spells CASSVGLAGDNEQFF. Here the CDR3 DNA reads TGCGCCAGCAGCGTGGGACTAGCGGGGGACAATGAGCAGTTCTTC.

This chain joins TRBV30 and TRBJ2-1, with 7 bases matching TRBD1. This CDR3 spans 17 amino acids. Germline lookup yields CDR1 GTSNPN and CDR2 SVGIG (reference sequence). Trimming took 5 bases from V and 2 from J; bases not matched to a gene: 15. This CDR3 reads CAWPPPPTGVPYNEQFF. The CDR3 DNA reads as TGTGCCTGGCCACCCCCCCCAACAGGGGTGCCCTACAATGAGCAGTTCTTC.

The chain combines TRBV6-1 with TRBJ1-2; TRBD1 agrees at 9 bases. V lost 3 bases and J lost 10; bases outside the gene matches: 18. CDR3 length: 17 amino acids. The germline CDR1 and CDR2 sequences are MNHNS and SASEGT. The CDR3 region is CASSDIRIASGTGIYTF. The CDR3, as DNA: TGTGCCAGCAGTGACATCCGGATTGCGTCCGGGACAGGGATCTACACCTTC.

The J gene is TRBJ2-7, the V gene TRBV30, with a possible D match to TRBD1 (7 bases). Germline V CDR1 and CDR2: GTSNPN, SVGIG (reference sequence). The CDR3 sequence is 15 residues long. V was trimmed by 0 bases and J by 3 bases, leaving 15 bases between them. In nucleotides, the CDR3 is TGTGCCTGGAGTGTACCAGGGGGGTTGCACTACGAGCAGTACTTC. Translation gives CAWSVPGGLHYEQYF.

Details on this clone: Other DNA sequences in the sample encode the same CDR3. The chain couples TRBV7-3 to TRBJ2-3; D is undetermined. Germline V gene data show CDR1 as SGHTA and CDR2 as FQGTGA. The V gene lost 5 bases and the J gene lost 0 bases, with 3 bases spanning the gap. The CDR3 has 12 amino acids. Written as DNA, the CDR3 is TGTGCCAGCAGCCCTAGCACAGATACGCAGTATTTT. This gives the protein CASSPSTDTQYF. The whole variable domain, filled in from reference TRBV7-3 and TRBJ2-3, reads GAGVSQTPSNKVTEKGKYVELRCDPISGHTALYWYRQSLGQGPEFLIYFQGTGAADDSGLPNDRFFAVRPEGSVSTLKIQRTERGDSAVYLCASSPSTDTQYFGPGTRLTVL.

The sample holds a few counts of this clone. The chain joins TRBV5-1 to TRBJ2-3; TRBD2 matches at 7 bases. Trimming removed 0 bases from V and 1 base from J; junction bases left unmatched: 5. This CDR3 is built from 16 residues. CDR1 is SGHRS and CDR2 is YFSETQ in the germline V gene. CDR3 nucleotides: TGCGCCAGCAGCTTGGATCCGGGAGGCCGCACAGATACGCAGTATTTT. Translated: CASSLDPGGRTDTQYF.

As concerns this clone: The junction shows a germline mismatch at one end, possibly a read error. V and J are TRBV6-5 and TRBJ1-2; unclear D gene. Per the germline V gene, CDR1 is MNHEY and CDR2 is SVGAGI. There are 15 residues in the CDR3. The CDR3 here is CASSPSPTLNYGYPF. CDR3 bases: TGTGCCAGCAGTCCCTCTCCAACACTGAACTATGGCTACCCCTTC.

This clone came up a few times. The rearrangement uses TRBV4-1 and TRBJ2-7; 9 bases line up with TRBD1. Germline trimming cut 5 bases from V and 2 bases from J; bases unmatched to any gene: 7. The CDR3 has 15 residues. Germline CDR1 is MGHRA and CDR2 is YSYEKL. CDR3 loop: CASSFGQGSPYEQYF. The CDR3 DNA reads TGCGCCAGCAGCTTCGGACAGGGGAGTCCCTACGAGCAGTACTTC.

J is TRBJ1-1 and V is TRBV19; D might be TRBD1 (6 bases). From germline, CDR1 is LNHDA and CDR2 SQIVND (reference sequence). With 9 bases removed from V and 4 bases from J, the gap between germline ends came to 15 bases. CDR3 length: 13 residues. The CDR3 DNA reads TGTGCCAGCTCACTACAGGGTTTCACTGAAGCTTTCTTT. It encodes CASSLQGFTEAFF.

This clone was seen a handful of times. The rearrangement uses TRBV29-1 and TRBJ2-3, with D perhaps TRBD2 (5 bases). The CDR3 runs 12 residues. The V end lost 6 bases, the J end lost 4 bases, and 11 bases lay between the germline ends. Germline CDR1 is SQVTM and CDR2 is ANQGSEA. The chain's CDR3 is CSVEGLSDTQYF. DNA for the CDR3: TGCAGCGTCGAGGGCCTTTCAGATACGCAGTATTTT.

The table lists this clone with a count of one. Germline is not matched at one junction end, which may reflect a read error. This sequence joins TRBV25-1 and TRBJ1-2; no clear D gene. The CDR3 consists of 13 residues. Germline V gene data show CDR1 as MGHDK and CDR2 as SYGVNS. Here the CDR3 DNA reads TGTGCCAGCAGTTCCCCCTGGGCCTATGGCTACCCCTTC. Protein product: CASSSPWAYGYPF.

This rearrangement joins TRBV7-3 to TRBJ2-3, with 10 bases matching TRBD2. This CDR3 is 16 amino acids long. The V gene end was trimmed by 5 bases and the J gene end by 3 bases; junction bases not matched to a gene: 8. Germline assignment: CDR1 SGHTA and CDR2 FQGTGA. The CDR3: CASSPGTLAGTDTQYF. CDR3 DNA sequence: TGTGCCAGCAGCCCCGGAACACTAGCGGGGACAGATACGCAGTATTTT. Drawing the rest from reference TRBV7-3 and TRBJ2-3, the complete variable domain is GAGVSQTPSNKVTEKGKYVELRCDPISGHTALYWYRQSLGQGPEFLIYFQGTGAADDSGLPNDRFFAVRPEGSVSTLKIQRTERGDSAVYLCASSPGTLAGTDTQYFGPGTRLTVL.

V gene TRBV7-9 combines with J gene TRBJ2-7; the match to TRBD1 covers 7 bases. V trimming: 1 base; J trimming: 5 bases; junction bases outside the gene matches: 5. Germline CDR1 SEHNR, CDR2 FQNEAQ (reference sequence). The CDR3 sequence is 14 residues long. The CDR3 spells CASSLDGTDNEQYF. CDR3 coding DNA: TGTGCCAGCAGCTTAGACGGGACAGACAACGAGCAGTACTTC.

The genes are TRBV29-1 and TRBJ1-2, with 9 nucleotides matching TRBD1. The CDR3 is 11 residues long. Per the germline V gene, CDR1 is SQVTM and CDR2 is ANQGSEA. The junction had 5 bases not matched to a gene; V was cut back by 7 bases and J by 8 bases. CDR3 sequence reads: CSGRTGDGYTF. In DNA form, the CDR3 reads TGCAGCGGCCGGACAGGGGACGGCTACACCTTC.

The table lists this clone with a few counts. This chain uses TRBV29-1 with TRBJ1-1, with 7 bases aligning to TRBD1. Germline CDR1 is SQVTM and CDR2 is ANQGSEA. V lost 8 bases to trimming and J lost 1 base; unmatched junction nucleotides: 7. The CDR3 contains 13 residues. The CDR3 DNA sequence: TGCAGCTTTACCCGACAGGGGAACACTGAAGCTTTCTTT. It codes for CSFTRQGNTEAFF.

The V call is TRBV10-2, the J call TRBJ1-2; 11 nucleotides line up with TRBD1. The germline V gene has CDR1 WSHSY and CDR2 SAAADI. Trimming took 6 bases from V and 6 from J; bases not matched to a gene: 6. This CDR3 is 14 amino acids long. As DNA, the CDR3 is TGCGCCAGCAGACCGGGACAGGGGGGTGATGGCTACACCTTC. This codes for CASRPGQGGDGYTF.

The rearrangement uses TRBV7-9 and TRBJ1-2; 8 bases are shared with TRBD1. In germline, CDR1 is SEHNR, CDR2 FQNEAQ (reference sequence). The CDR3 contains 16 residues. V shed 2 bases, J shed 1 base, and the junction held 6 bases outside the gene matches. CDR3 coding DNA: TGTGCCAGCAGCTTATACTCGGGACAGGTTAACTATGGCTACACCTTC. It translates to CASSLYSGQVNYGYTF.